Only a few counts were recorded for the clone carrying this T cell receptor beta chain. The sample comes from a study of blood T cell repertoires in COVID-19. As for the study in general: Spain, Italy and the United States supplied samples that represented acute and convalescent COVID-19. Sources were T cells, B-cell-depleted T cells, or PBMCs; the material itself was cDNA or gDNA.

The CDR3 covers 15 residues. V lost 4 bases, J lost 0 bases, and 9 bases lay in between. Germline-derived CDR1 and CDR2 are LNHDA and SQIVND (reference sequence). Generated by immunoSEQ multiplex PCR, the TCRdb table keeps only in-frame clones and is missing some. The sample contains over 150,000 clones, 78% of which appear only once. Sequenced material: peripheral blood. The TCR sequence derives from a man older than 75 with acute or convalescent COVID-19. V is TRBV19 and J is TRBJ2-2; tentative D call: TRBD2 (5 bases). For the CDR3, the DNA is TGTGCCAGTAGTACCAGCGGCACGAACACCGGGGAGCTGTTTTTT. Its protein product is CASSTSGTNTGELFF.